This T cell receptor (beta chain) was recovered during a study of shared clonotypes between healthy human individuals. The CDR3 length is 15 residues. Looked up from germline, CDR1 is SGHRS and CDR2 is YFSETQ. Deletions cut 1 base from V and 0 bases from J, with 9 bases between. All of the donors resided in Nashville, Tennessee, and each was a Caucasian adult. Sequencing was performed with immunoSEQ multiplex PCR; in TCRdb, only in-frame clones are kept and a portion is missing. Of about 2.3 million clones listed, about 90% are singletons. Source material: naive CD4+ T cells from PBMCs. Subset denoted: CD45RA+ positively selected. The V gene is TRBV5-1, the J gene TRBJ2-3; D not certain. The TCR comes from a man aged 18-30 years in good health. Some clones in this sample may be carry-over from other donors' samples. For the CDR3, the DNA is TGCGCCAGCAGCTTGTCGGTGGGGAGCACAGATACGCAGTATTTT. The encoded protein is CASSLSVGSTDTQYF.